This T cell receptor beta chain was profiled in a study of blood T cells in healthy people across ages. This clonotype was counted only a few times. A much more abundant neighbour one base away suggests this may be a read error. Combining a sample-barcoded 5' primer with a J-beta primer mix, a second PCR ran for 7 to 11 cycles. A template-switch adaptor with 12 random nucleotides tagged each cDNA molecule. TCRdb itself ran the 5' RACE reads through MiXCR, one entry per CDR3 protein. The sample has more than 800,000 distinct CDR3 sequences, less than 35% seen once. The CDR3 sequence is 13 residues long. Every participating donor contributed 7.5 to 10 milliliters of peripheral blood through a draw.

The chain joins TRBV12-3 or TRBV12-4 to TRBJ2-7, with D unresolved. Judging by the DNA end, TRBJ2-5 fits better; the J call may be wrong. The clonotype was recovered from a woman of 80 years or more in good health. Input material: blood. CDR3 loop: CAGSFGRRQTQYF. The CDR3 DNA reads TGTGCCGGCAGTTTTGGCAGGCGGCAGACCCAGTACTTC.